The sequence of this T cell receptor (beta chain) was determined in a study of cytomegalovirus exposure and HLA in healthy donors. Each donor was nominally healthy when sampled (though unrecorded immune exposures were likely). The study, taken as a whole, reports: Rarity characterized most TCR sequences, yet some public TCRs appeared in many donors. Presence/absence results assume similar sequencing depth per donor, which may not hold.

PCR used 60 Vbeta primers and 13 Jbeta primers. The repertoire was sequenced with immunoSEQ multiplex PCR; TCRdb's copy has only in-frame clones and lacks some. The sample records under 150,000 clones, under 80% being singletons. On this clone itself: Its cognate antigen is unknown.

The CDR3 runs to 13 residues. CDR1 and CDR2 from the germline V gene are GTSNPN and SVGIG (reference sequence). The V end was cut by 0 bases, the J end by 4 bases, with 10 bases between. Input material: PBMCs. This receptor was identified in a woman aged 40 to 50 in good health and CMV-seropositive. This chain uses TRBV30 with TRBJ2-7; D is possibly TRBD2 (6 bases). CDR3 bases: TGTGCCTGGAGTGTGTTTCGGGGGTACGAGCAGTACTTC. Translating it yields CAWSVFRGYEQYF.